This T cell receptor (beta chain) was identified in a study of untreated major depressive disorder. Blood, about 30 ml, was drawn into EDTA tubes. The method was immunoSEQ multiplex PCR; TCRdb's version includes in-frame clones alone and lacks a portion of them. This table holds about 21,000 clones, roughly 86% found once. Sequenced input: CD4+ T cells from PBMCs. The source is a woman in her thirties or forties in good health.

Written as DNA, the CDR3 is TGTGCCATCAGTGAGAGGACTAGCGGGGGCCCCGGGGAGCTGTTTTTT. It encodes CAISERTSGGPGELFF. The chain has TRBV10-3 and TRBJ2-2, with 13 bases matching TRBD2. With 2 bases clipped from V and 6 bases from J, the junction kept 3 bases outside the gene matches. Germline V gene lookup returns CDR1 ENHRY and CDR2 SYGVKD. The CDR3 runs 16 residues.